This passage covers 30 T cell receptor beta chains from one sample sequenced in a study of beta chain features in type 1 diabetes. Study results and caveats: Type 1 diabetes patients showed a moderate but significant shortening of TCRB CDR3s in all four CD4+ subsets.

For these TCRs, the target antigens are not known. Expressed TCRB transcripts got sequenced, as all isolated RNA was reverse transcribed. Measured with immunoSEQ multiplex PCR; TCRdb has only the in-frame clones, and not every one. Of some 240,000 clones in the sample, approximately 16% were seen once. Material for sequencing was naive CD4+ T cells from blood. These TCRs come from a man aged 30-40 years with type 1 diabetes.

This clone was seen more than once but under ten times. The gene calls are TRBV5-1 and TRBJ1-5; D perhaps matches TRBD1 (6 bases). V was clipped by 4 bases and J by 5 bases, with 13 bases between them. Germline V gene sequence: CDR1 SGHRS, CDR2 YFSETQ. The CDR3 covers 14 residues. As DNA, the CDR3 is TGCGCCAGCAGCCCGGACGGGGGCCATCAGCCCCAGCATTTT. Encoded protein: CASSPDGGHQPQHF.

The V and J genes are TRBV28 and TRBJ2-7; D is undetermined. The V gene's germline CDR1 is MDHEN and CDR2 SYDVKM. This CDR3 has 12 amino acids. V was pared by 6 bases and J by 4 bases, with 10 bases between. CDR3 loop: CASSLGDYEQYF. The CDR3 DNA sequence: TGTGCCAGCAGCCTTGGGGATTACGAGCAGTACTTC.

This rearrangement joins TRBV5-1 to TRBJ2-6, with 7 positions matching TRBD1. The CDR3 covers 16 residues. Germline CDR1 and CDR2: SGHRS and YFSETQ. V trimming: 4 bases; J trimming: 0 bases; junction bases outside the gene matches: 4. The CDR3 region is CASSTGTDSGANVLTF. CDR3 coding DNA: TGCGCCAGCAGCACTGGGACAGACTCTGGGGCCAACGTCCTGACTTTC.

This clone was seen a handful of times. V usage is TRBV13 and J usage is TRBJ1-2; the D gene is possibly TRBD1 (6 bases). V dropped 7 bases and J dropped 8 bases, with 17 bases sitting between them. Germline loops: CDR1 PRHDT, CDR2 FYEKMQ (reference sequence). The CDR3 length is 13 residues. The chain's CDR3 is CASTTSGGSGYTF. CDR3 nucleotide sequence: TGTGCCAGCACCACAAGCGGGGGCTCGGGCTACACCTTC.

This clone was found a few times. The chain links TRBV9 to TRBJ2-1; 12 bases fit TRBD2. Germline V CDR1 and CDR2: SGDLS, YYNGEE. This CDR3 contains 20 residues. V lost 0 bases, J lost 0 bases, and 10 bases stayed unmatched. The CDR3 region has the DNA TGTGCCAGCAGCGTAGGTATTATGACTAGCGGGAGTCGCTCCTACAATGAGCAGTTCTTC. Its protein product is CASSVGIMTSGSRSYNEQFF.

The chain links TRBV7-2 to TRBJ2-7; 7 nucleotides line up with TRBD2. Germline V lookup: CDR1 SGHTA, CDR2 FQGNSA. The CDR3 extends over 16 amino acids. The junction had 10 bases not matched to a gene; V was cut back by 1 base and J by 4 bases. The CDR3 coding sequence is TGTGCCAGCAGCTTAGGAGCTAGCGGCTTAACATACGAGCAGTACTTC. This translates into CASSLGASGLTYEQYF.

This clone was seen more than once but under ten times. DNA for the CDR3: TGTGCCTGGGGACAGAACTATGGCTACACCTTC. Protein sequence: CAWGQNYGYTF. This chain links TRBV30 with TRBJ1-2; D perhaps matches TRBD1 (6 bases). Germline V gives CDR1 GTSNPN, CDR2 SVGIG (reference sequence). V was trimmed by 5 bases and J by 2 bases, leaving 6 bases between them. This CDR3 contains 11 residues. The complete variable domain, with remaining parts taken from reference TRBV30 and TRBJ1-2, reads SQTIHQWPATLVQPVGSPLSLECTVEGTSNPNLYWYRQAAGRGLQLLFYSVGIGQISSEVPQNLSASRPQDRQFILSSKKLLLSDSGFYLCAWGQNYGYTFGSGTRLTVV.

The rearrangement links TRBV10-3 to TRBJ1-4; D is uncertain. V lost 4 bases to trimming and J lost 3 bases, with 6 bases between them. Germline lookup yields CDR1 ENHRY and CDR2 SYGVKD. This CDR3 spans 13 amino acids. This CDR3 is CAISGGANEKLFF. In DNA form, the CDR3 reads TGTGCCATCAGTGGGGGAGCTAATGAAAAACTGTTTTTT.

This clone has just a few counts. CDR3 residues: CASSLLAATYEQYF. CDR3 nucleotide sequence: TGTGCCAGCAGCTTATTGGCGGCCACCTACGAGCAGTACTTC. The chain links TRBV7-9 to TRBJ2-7; D call uncertain. The germline CDR1 and CDR2 sequences are SEHNR and FQNEAQ (reference sequence). The CDR3 length is 14 residues. Trimming pared 2 bases from V and 2 bases from J, leaving 10 bases between.

This clone was detected a few times. The V and J genes are TRBV30 and TRBJ2-1, with D possibly matching TRBD1 (5 bases). The V end lost 5 bases, the J end lost 7 bases, and 9 bases lay between the germline ends. Germline CDR1 is GTSNPN and CDR2 is SVGIG (reference sequence). The CDR3 covers 11 residues. The CDR3 loop reads CAWLRDNEQFF. CDR3 DNA sequence: TGTGCCTGGCTCAGGGATAATGAGCAGTTCTTC.

The chain recombines TRBV6-5 with TRBJ1-3; D gene uncertain. Trimming removed 7 bases from V and 2 bases from J, with 15 bases in between. The CDR3 loop spans 15 amino acids. The germline V gene encodes CDR1 MNHEY and CDR2 SVGAGI. The CDR3 DNA is TGTGCCAGCACCCCCCTGGGAGGGACTGGAAACACCATATATTTT. Protein product: CASTPLGGTGNTIYF.

This clone has more than one count but fewer than ten. The gene calls are TRBV4-1 and TRBJ1-5; 9 positions agree with TRBD1. This CDR3 is built from 16 residues. The trim removed 3 bases at V and 0 bases at J, leaving 3 bases unmatched. CDR1 is MGHRA and CDR2 is YSYEKL in the germline V gene. The CDR3 coding sequence is TGCGCCAGCAGCCAGGGACAGGGATATAGCAATCAGCCCCAGCATTTT. Translation gives CASSQGQGYSNQPQHF.

This chain connects TRBV29-1 to TRBJ2-1, with D possibly TRBD1 on 6 matching bases. The CDR3 extends over 14 amino acids. CDR1 and CDR2 (germline): SQVTM, ANQGSEA. Trimming took off 3 bases at V and 2 bases at J, with 11 bases between the two ends. The DNA for the CDR3 is TGCAGCGTTGACCTGGACAGAGCCTACAATGAGCAGTTCTTC. Amino acids: CSVDLDRAYNEQFF.

CDR3 region: CASSSLLGTIYNEQFF. CDR3 coding DNA: TGTGCCAGCAGCTCCCTTCTAGGGACTATTTACAATGAGCAGTTCTTC. The chain employs TRBV7-2 and TRBJ2-1, with 7 bases matching TRBD2. Losses at the gene ends were 4 bases for V and 4 bases for J; bases not matched to a gene: 10. The CDR3 contains 16 residues. Germline CDR1 is SGHTA and CDR2 is FQGNSA.

This clone was recorded a few times. The rearrangement uses TRBV29-1 and TRBJ2-1; D could derive from TRBD1 or TRBD2 (5 bases each). The CDR3 extends over 14 amino acids. CDR1 SQVTM and CDR2 ANQGSEA come from the germline V gene. Trimming removed 4 bases at V and 0 bases at J, with 10 bases between. CDR3 bases: TGCAGCGTTGGAGGGGCCAGCTCCTACAATGAGCAGTTCTTC. Translated: CSVGGASSYNEQFF.

The chain has TRBV29-1 and TRBJ1-1; TRBD1 is a possible D gene (6 bases). This CDR3 has 13 residues. V shed 7 bases and J shed 0 bases, with 12 bases lying between them. In germline, CDR1 is SQVTM, CDR2 ANQGSEA. The CDR3 sequence: CSAIRGMNTEAFF. CDR3 in DNA: TGCAGCGCTATCAGGGGTATGAACACTGAAGCTTTCTTT.

There are a few counts of this clone. V is TRBV30 and J is TRBJ2-1; perhaps D is TRBD1 or TRBD2 (5 bases each). The V gene's germline CDR1 is GTSNPN and CDR2 SVGIG (reference sequence). V lost 2 bases and J lost 5, with 10 bases in between. The CDR3 totals 13 residues. The CDR3 spells CAWSLRGHNEQFF. CDR3 nucleotide sequence: TGTGCCTGGAGTCTACGGGGACACAATGAGCAGTTCTTC.

This rearrangement joins TRBV4-1 to TRBJ2-7; 9 bases are a match to TRBD1. The V gene's germline CDR1 is MGHRA and CDR2 YSYEKL. The CDR3 runs to 15 residues. The junction had 8 bases not matched to a gene; V was cut back by 6 bases and J by 2 bases. The CDR3 region is CASSQMDRGAYEQYF. CDR3 in DNA: TGCGCCAGCAGTCAAATGGACAGGGGCGCCTACGAGCAGTACTTC.

This clone has a handful of counts. Other DNA sequences in this specimen translate into the identical CDR3. V gene TRBV29-1 combines with J gene TRBJ2-3; TRBD1 agrees at 10 bases. The CDR3 length is 13 residues. Germline V gene data show CDR1 as SQVTM and CDR2 as ANQGSEA. Germline trimming cut 6 bases from V and 3 bases from J; bases unmatched to any gene: 3. CDR3 in amino acids: CSVPGQGTDTQYF. CDR3 nucleotide sequence: TGCAGCGTCCCGGGACAGGGGACAGATACGCAGTATTTT.

Only a few counts were recorded for this clone. The chain recombines TRBV29-1 with TRBJ1-1; possible D gene TRBD1, 6 bases. The germline gives CDR1 SQVTM, CDR2 ANQGSEA. Deletions cut 7 bases from V and 7 bases from J, with 10 bases between. This CDR3 has 10 amino acids. This chain's CDR3 is CSGSDSEAFF. For the CDR3, the DNA is TGCAGCGGATCGGACAGTGAAGCTTTCTTT.

This clone came up a few times. The genes are TRBV29-1 and TRBJ1-3; D is unresolved. The CDR3 consists of 12 residues. Per the germline V gene, CDR1 is SQVTM and CDR2 is ANQGSEA. Trimming took 1 base from V and 4 from J, leaving 5 bases between them. The DNA of the CDR3 is TGCAGCGTTGAAGGCAGGGGAAACACCATATATTTT. It yields the protein CSVEGRGNTIYF.

This chain joins TRBV9 and TRBJ2-2, with D unclear. Germline loops: CDR1 SGDLS, CDR2 YYNGEE. V shed 3 bases and J shed 5 bases, with 8 bases lying between them. This CDR3 spans 13 amino acids. CDR3: CASSGARTGELFF. The DNA of the CDR3 is TGTGCCAGCAGCGGTGCCCGTACCGGGGAGCTGTTTTTT. The whole variable domain, remainder taken from reference TRBV9 and TRBJ2-2, is DSGVTQTPKHLITATGQRVTLRCSPRSGDLSVYWYQQSLDQGLQFLIQYYNGEERAKGNILERFSAQQFPDLHSELNLSSLELGDSALYFCASSGARTGELFFGEGSRLTVL.

The chain recombines TRBV28 with TRBJ1-2, with D uncertain. Germline assignment: CDR1 MDHEN and CDR2 SYDVKM. The germline V and J ends were trimmed by 3 bases and 4 bases, with 6 bases remaining between them. This CDR3 spans 12 amino acids. The CDR3 nucleotides are TGTGCCAGCAGTTTTGACCTCTATGGCTACACCTTC. It is translated as CASSFDLYGYTF.

This clone has only a few counts. The J gene is TRBJ1-1, the V gene TRBV7-2, with D possibly TRBD1 on 6 matching bases. Trimming took 2 bases from V and 4 from J, leaving 14 bases between them. Germline values: CDR1 SGHTA, CDR2 FQGNSA. The CDR3 has 15 amino acids. CDR3 sequence reads: CASSLKGRGFTEAFF. The DNA of the CDR3 is TGTGCCAGCAGCTTAAAGGGCAGGGGTTTCACTGAAGCTTTCTTT.

This clone was counted a few times. CDR3 DNA: TGTGCCAGCAGCGTAGTCCACGGGGAGCTGTTTTTT. As protein: CASSVVHGELFF. V usage is TRBV9 and J usage is TRBJ2-2; D remains ambiguous. Trimming stripped 0 bases from V and 7 bases from J, with 4 bases between. The CDR3 has 12 amino acids. In germline, CDR1 is SGDLS, CDR2 YYNGEE.

The chain recombines TRBV7-9 with TRBJ2-3; D ambiguous. Germline V lookup: CDR1 SEHNR, CDR2 FQNEAQ (reference sequence). The V end lost 5 bases, the J end lost 0 bases, and 12 bases lay between the germline ends. This CDR3 is 15 amino acids long. The CDR3 is CASSHQQSSTDTQYF. The CDR3 region has the DNA TGTGCCAGCAGCCACCAGCAATCCAGCACAGATACGCAGTATTTT.

CDR3 bases: TGCGCCAGCAGCCAGTATCTGGCGAGCAGCCGAAGGTCTCAAGAGACCCAGTACTTC. This gives the protein CASSQYLASSRRSQETQYF. The V and J genes are TRBV4-3 and TRBJ2-5, with D unresolved. Trimming stripped 3 bases from V and 2 bases from J, with 25 bases between. CDR1 is LGHNA, CDR2 YSLEER, per germline. This CDR3 is built from 19 residues.

The chain carries TRBV29-1 and TRBJ2-3; D is unclear. In germline, CDR1 is SQVTM, CDR2 ANQGSEA. Trimming stripped 5 bases from V and 7 bases from J, with 13 bases between. This CDR3 contains 12 residues. For the CDR3, the DNA is TGCAGCGTTCTCCCCGTCGTAAATACGCAGTATTTT. Protein: CSVLPVVNTQYF.

Only a few counts were recorded for this clone. This chain joins TRBV13 and TRBJ2-7; D is undetermined. The CDR3 length is 15 residues. The germline CDR1 and CDR2 sequences are PRHDT and FYEKMQ (reference sequence). V shed 3 bases and J shed 0 bases, with 12 bases lying between them. The DNA for the CDR3 is TGTGCCAGCAGCTTGAGGAAGGAAAGCTCCTACGAGCAGTACTTC. It is translated as CASSLRKESSYEQYF.

This clone has more than one count but fewer than ten. The rearrangement joins TRBV7-9 to TRBJ2-7; 8 bases match TRBD1. CDR3 length equals 14 residues. V shed 4 bases and J 2 bases; nucleotides not matched to a gene: 4. In germline, CDR1 is SEHNR, CDR2 FQNEAQ (reference sequence). CDR3 DNA: TGTGCCAGCAGCTCAGGACAGGGCCCCTACGAGCAGTACTTC. It translates to CASSSGQGPYEQYF.